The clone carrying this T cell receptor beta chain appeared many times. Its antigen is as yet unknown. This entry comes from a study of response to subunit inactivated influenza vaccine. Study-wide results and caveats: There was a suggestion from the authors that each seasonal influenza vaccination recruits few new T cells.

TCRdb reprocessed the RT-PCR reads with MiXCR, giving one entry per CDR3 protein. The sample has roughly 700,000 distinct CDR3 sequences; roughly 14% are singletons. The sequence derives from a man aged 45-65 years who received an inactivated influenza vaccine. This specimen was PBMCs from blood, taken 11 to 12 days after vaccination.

This CDR3 reads CASSPPAGTGATEAFF. The CDR3 DNA is TGTGCCAGCAGTCCACCCGCCGGGACAGGGGCCACTGAAGCTTTCTTT. The chain carries TRBV28 and TRBJ1-1; 10 positions match TRBD1. Germline V lookup: CDR1 MDHEN, CDR2 SYDVKM. Unmatched junction bases numbered 10, after V lost 5 bases and J lost 4 bases. The CDR3 totals 16 residues.